This T cell receptor (beta chain) appears in the sequencing data of a study of human T cells and chemical hapten exposure. Noted time point: pre-sensitization, week 0. Noted treatment: therapeutic diphenylcyclopropenone sensitization with weekly scalp DPC. Via MiXCR, TCRdb re-called the RACE reads, giving one row per CDR3 protein. The sample has roughly 120,000 distinct CDR3 sequences, about 13% seen once. This clonotype was found many times. Per the germline V gene, CDR1 is SGHDT and CDR2 is YYEEEE. This CDR3 is built from 15 residues. Unmatched junction bases numbered 3, after V lost 0 bases and J lost 2 bases.

This receptor was taken from a woman aged 18-30 years with alopecia areata. Some clones in this sample may be carry-over from other donors' samples. Sequencing was performed on whole blood, taken in connection with sensitization to the hapten diphenylcyclopropenone (DPC). The chain combines TRBV5-6 with TRBJ2-3, with 7 bases that match TRBD1. The CDR3 DNA is TGTGCCAGCAGCTTGGCGACAGGGAACACAGATACGCAGTATTTT. Translation: CASSLATGNTDTQYF. The complete variable domain, with remaining parts taken from reference TRBV5-6 and TRBJ2-3, reads DAGVTQSPTHLIKTRGQQVTLRCSPKSGHDTVSWYQQALGQGPQFIFQYYEEEERQRGNFPDRFSGHQFPNYSSELNVNALLLGDSALYLCASSLATGNTDTQYFGPGTRLTVL.